The rows below give T cell receptor beta chains drawn from one sample of a study of neurological immune-mediated disorders. One entry per CDR3 protein, called by TCRdb with MiXCR from the 5' RACE reads. The profile shows roughly 60,000 distinct CDR3 sequences, under 2.5% of them singletons. Material: PBMCs. The source of these receptors is a man aged 50 or older with multiple sclerosis. The CDR3 runs from the conserved cysteine through the conserved F or W. The D gene is left open where the match is weak. The listing skips clone size in some rows; elsewhere it reads once, few, many or a size class.

V gene,D gene,clone size,J gene,CDR3 protein,CDR3 DNA
TRBV13,TRBD1,many,TRBJ1-2,CASSSRQGAGYGYTF,TGTGCCAGCAGCTCCCGACAGGGCGCAGGCTATGGCTACACCTTC
TRBV13,.,many,TRBJ2-5,CASSLFQETQYF,TGTGCCAGCAGCTTATTCCAAGAGACCCAGTACTTC
TRBV12-3/TRBV12-4,TRBD1,many,TRBJ1-1,CASSFSEGAYTEAFF,TGTGCCAGCAGTTTTTCGGAGGGGGCGTACACTGAAGCTTTCTTT
TRBV20-1,.,many,TRBJ2-1,CSARDRWEDRRDSSYNEQFF,TGCAGTGCTAGAGATAGATGGGAGGACAGGCGGGACAGCTCCTACAATGAGCAGTTCTTC
TRBV20-1,TRBD1,many,TRBJ2-7,CSARSAGGYEQYF,TGCAGTGCTAGATCGGCAGGGGGCTACGAGCAGTACTTC
TRBV7-3,.,many,TRBJ2-3,CASSRASTDTQYF,TGTGCCAGCAGCCGTGCTAGCACAGATACGCAGTATTTT
TRBV6-5,TRBD1,many,TRBJ2-7,CASSYQDRAPYEQYF,TGTGCCAGCAGTTACCAGGACAGGGCACCCTACGAGCAGTACTTC
TRBV28,.,medium-sized,TRBJ2-4,CASSRDGKNIQYF,TGTGCCAGCAGCCGGGACGGCAAAAACATTCAGTACTTC
TRBV9,.,.,TRBJ1-6,CASSTYPGDDSPLHF,TGTGCCAGCAGCACCTATCCCGGGGATGATTCACCCCTCCACTTT
TRBV9,TRBD1,many,TRBJ1-1,CASSGSTGGETEAFF,TGTGCCAGCAGCGGATCTACAGGGGGGGAAACTGAAGCTTTCTTT
TRBV4-3,.,few,TRBJ1-2,CASSPQTGFHGYTF,TGCGCCAGCAGCCCCCAAACAGGGTTCCACGGCTACACCTTC
TRBV12-3/TRBV12-4,.,many,TRBJ2-1,CASSPTGYNEQFF,TGTGCCAGCAGTCCTACAGGCTACAATGAGCAGTTCTTC
TRBV7-2,.,many,TRBJ2-7,CASSLARHYEQYF,TGTGCCAGCAGCTTAGCGAGGCACTACGAGCAGTACTTC
TRBV2,.,many,TRBJ1-6,CANSMGRINNSPLHF,TGTGCCAACTCCATGGGGCGCATCAATAATTCACCCCTCCACTTT
TRBV6-1,TRBD1,.,TRBJ2-7,CASSADRGNEQYF,TGTGCCAGCAGTGCGGACAGGGGAAACGAGCAGTACTTC
TRBV10-3,TRBD2,many,TRBJ2-2,CAISETSGDTGELFF,TGTGCCATCAGTGAGACTAGCGGGGACACCGGGGAGCTGTTTTTT
TRBV7-6,.,few,TRBJ2-7,CASSLRTNSYEQYF,TGTGCCAGCAGCTTGAGGACAAACTCCTACGAGCAGTACTTC
TRBV7-2,.,many,TRBJ2-5,CASSLGDLWGQETQYF,TGTGCCAGCAGCTTAGGAGATCTCTGGGGCCAAGAGACCCAGTACTTC
TRBV20-1,TRBD1,many,TRBJ2-1,CSVPGQLHGEQFF,TGCAGTGTCCCGGGACAGCTACACGGTGAGCAGTTCTTC
TRBV12-3/TRBV12-4,TRBD1,many,TRBJ1-1,CASSPTGGRTEAFF,TGTGCCAGCAGTCCGACAGGGGGCCGAACTGAAGCTTTCTTT
TRBV6-5,.,many,TRBJ2-3,CASSPRTFTDTQYF,TGTGCCAGCAGTCCAAGGACTTTCACAGATACGCAGTATTTT
TRBV4-2,.,many,TRBJ1-5,CASSSTGATNQPQHF,TGTGCCAGCAGCTCGACGGGGGCCACAAATCAGCCCCAGCATTTT
TRBV24-1,TRBD2,many,TRBJ2-1,CATIYTSGGDQYNEQFF,TGTGCCACCATCTACACTAGCGGGGGGGATCAATACAATGAGCAGTTCTTC
TRBV12-3/TRBV12-4,TRBD2,many,TRBJ2-5,CASSLAGGEETQYF,TGTGCCAGCAGTCTAGCGGGGGGTGAAGAGACCCAGTACTTC
TRBV28,.,many,TRBJ2-2,CASTPLGGWTGELFF,TGTGCCAGCACCCCCCTCGGGGGATGGACCGGGGAGCTGTTTTTT
TRBV7-6,TRBD1,many,TRBJ2-7,CASSKGQLSYEQYF,TGTGCCAGCAGCAAGGGACAGCTCTCCTACGAGCAGTACTTC
TRBV28,.,many,TRBJ1-1,CASGEAMNTEAFF,TGTGCCAGCGGTGAAGCCATGAACACTGAAGCTTTCTTT
TRBV5-1,.,many,TRBJ1-2,CASSLTGGADGYTF,TGCGCCAGCAGCTTGACGGGGGGCGCGGATGGCTACACCTTC
TRBV20-1,TRBD1,many,TRBJ1-1,CSAWDRRTEAFF,TGCAGTGCTTGGGACAGGAGGACTGAAGCTTTCTTT
TRBV5-1,TRBD2,many,TRBJ2-5,CASSLGPGGQETQYF,TGCGCCAGCAGCTTGGGACCGGGGGGGCAAGAGACCCAGTACTTC
TRBV5-6,.,many,TRBJ1-2,CASRGAGGYTF,TGTGCCAGCAGGGGAGCGGGAGGCTACACCTTC
TRBV20-1,.,medium-sized,TRBJ2-7,CSARDGKGLYEQYF,TGCAGTGCTAGAGATGGAAAGGGGCTATACGAGCAGTACTTC
TRBV12-3/TRBV12-4,.,many,TRBJ1-5,CASTLTGRNQPQHF,TGTGCCAGCACCTTAACAGGGCGCAATCAGCCCCAGCATTTT
TRBV20-1,.,many,TRBJ2-2,CSASGTNTGELFF,TGCAGTGCCTCCGGCACGAACACCGGGGAGCTGTTTTTT
TRBV29-1,.,many,TRBJ2-5,CSVESRAETQYF,TGCAGCGTTGAGTCTAGGGCAGAGACCCAGTACTTC
TRBV3-1,.,.,TRBJ1-1,CASSQPPMNTEAFF,TGTGCCAGCAGCCAGCCCCCTATGAACACTGAAGCTTTCTTT
TRBV5-6,.,many,TRBJ2-7,CASSLFGPYEQYF,TGTGCCAGCAGCTTGTTCGGGCCCTACGAGCAGTACTTC
TRBV9,TRBD1,many,TRBJ2-5,CASSAANGQGKETQYF,TGTGCCAGCAGCGCCGCGAACGGACAGGGGAAAGAGACCCAGTACTTC
TRBV6-2/TRBV6-3,.,.,TRBJ2-1,CASIGFSSYNEQFF,TGTGCCAGCATCGGCTTTAGCTCCTACAATGAGCAGTTCTTC
TRBV20-1,.,many,TRBJ1-2,CSATITKQGYYGYTF,TGCAGTGCTACAATAACTAAACAGGGTTACTATGGCTACACCTTC
TRBV12-3/TRBV12-4,.,many,TRBJ1-3,CASTRHGKGGGNTIYF,TGTGCCAGCACCAGACACGGAAAGGGAGGTGGAAACACCATATATTTT
TRBV6-5,.,many,TRBJ2-1,CASRRGSNSYNEQFF,TGTGCCAGCAGAAGGGGAAGTAACTCCTACAATGAGCAGTTCTTC
TRBV20-1,TRBD2,many,TRBJ2-3,CSATNLAGATDTQYF,TGCAGTGCTACGAACCTAGCGGGGGCAACAGATACGCAGTATTTT
TRBV7-2,TRBD1,many,TRBJ2-1,CASSLVGTGGYNEQFF,TGTGCCAGCAGCTTAGTCGGGACAGGGGGCTACAATGAGCAGTTCTTC
TRBV29-1,TRBD1,.,TRBJ2-7,CSVRAGTGDYEQYF,TGCAGCGTTCGGGCCGGGACAGGCGACTACGAGCAGTACTTC
TRBV15,.,many,TRBJ2-3,CATSSRGTAADTQYF,TGTGCCACCAGCTCCCGTGGAACGGCGGCAGATACGCAGTATTTT
TRBV15,.,many,TRBJ2-7,CATSSQTGFSSYEQYF,TGTGCCACCAGCAGTCAAACAGGGTTTAGCTCCTACGAGCAGTACTTC
TRBV7-9,TRBD1,many,TRBJ1-4,CASSQTTGYGAEKLFF,TGTGCCAGCAGCCAGACGACAGGGTACGGGGCGGAAAAACTGTTTTTT
TRBV7-2,TRBD1,many,TRBJ1-5,CASSSQGSSNQPQHF,TGTGCCAGCAGCTCACAGGGGTCTAGCAATCAGCCCCAGCATTTT
TRBV7-8,.,many,TRBJ1-1,CASSLDRTTEAFF,TGTGCCAGCAGCTTAGATAGGACAACTGAAGCTTTCTTT
TRBV12-3/TRBV12-4,TRBD1,many,TRBJ1-2,CASSFRDRHVGYTF,TGTGCCAGCAGTTTCCGGGACAGGCATGTTGGCTACACCTTC
TRBV4-3,TRBD2,many,TRBJ2-1,CASSQAGGTYNEQFF,TGCGCCAGCAGCCAAGCGGGGGGGACTTACAATGAGCAGTTCTTC
TRBV11-3,.,many,TRBJ2-2,CASSLAGSGTNTGELFF,TGTGCCAGCAGCTTAGCAGGCTCTGGAACGAACACCGGGGAGCTGTTTTTT
TRBV20-1,TRBD1,many,TRBJ2-3,CSASPPDRDGTDTQYF,TGCAGTGCTAGCCCTCCCGACAGGGACGGTACAGATACGCAGTATTTT
TRBV7-2,TRBD1,many,TRBJ1-6,CASSLYRTGTRNSPLHF,TGTGCCAGCAGCTTATATCGGACAGGGACGAGAAATTCACCCCTCCACTTT
TRBV28,.,many,TRBJ2-7,CASSPRLYEQYF,TGTGCCAGCAGTCCGCGTTTGTACGAGCAGTACTTC
TRBV6-6,.,many,TRBJ1-1,CASSLMSGAEAFF,TGTGCCAGCAGCTTAATGTCAGGGGCTGAAGCTTTCTTT
TRBV4-3,TRBD2,many,TRBJ2-5,CASSQDTAGGGETQYF,TGCGCCAGCAGCCAAGATACGGCGGGGGGCGGGGAGACCCAGTACTTC